The entry that follows covers one T cell receptor (beta chain) sequence. The germline CDR1 and CDR2 sequences are MDHEN and SYDVKM. With 9 bases removed from V and 6 bases from J, the gap between germline ends came to 17 bases. The CDR3 length is 13 residues. The data were taken from a study of cytomegalovirus exposure and HLA in healthy donors. Vbeta (60) and Jbeta (13) primers were used in the PCR. Sequenced by immunoSEQ multiplex PCR; TCRdb stores in-frame clones only, minus some. The sample has 90,000 to 120,000 clones, 70% to 85% seen once. The source material was PBMCs. The receptor was derived from a woman aged 18 to 35 in good health and CMV-seronegative. The gene calls are TRBV28 and TRBJ1-2; TRBD1 might be the D (6 bases). The CDR3 sequence is CASLVLGADGYTF. CDR3 bases: TGTGCCAGTCTTGTTTTGGGGGCAGATGGCTACACCTTC.